These 14 T cell receptor beta chains originate from one sample sequenced in a study of shared clonotypes between healthy human individuals. Produced via immunoSEQ multiplex PCR; TCRdb's table is partial and in-frame only. The sample includes 1.4 million to 1.5 million clones, roughly 97% of them seen just once. Material: naive CD4+ T cells sorted from blood. As for subset: CD45RA+ positively selected. The receptor set was obtained from a man aged 25 to 40 in good health.

The genes are TRBV19 and TRBJ1-2; possible D gene TRBD1, 5 bases. Germline V gene lookup returns CDR1 LNHDA and CDR2 SQIVND (reference sequence). The length of the CDR3 is 15 residues. V lost 2 bases and J 6 bases, leaving 16 bases between the germline ends. The CDR3 DNA reads TGTGCCAGTAGTATATTTGAGGGACCTGGGAATGGCTACACCTTC. Residues: CASSIFEGPGNGYTF.

In DNA, the CDR3 is TGTGCCAGCAGCCTGACTAGCCTAACCTACGAGCAGTACTTC. Its protein is CASSLTSLTYEQYF. This chain joins TRBV9 and TRBJ2-7; 7 bases fit TRBD2. The CDR3 consists of 14 residues. From germline, CDR1 is SGDLS and CDR2 YYNGEE. The ends lost 4 bases at V and 2 bases at J; junction bases unmatched: 6.

The rearrangement uses TRBV27 and TRBJ2-5, with D maybe TRBD1 (6 bases). Looked up from germline, CDR1 is MNHEY and CDR2 is SMNVEV (reference sequence). The CDR3 spans 13 residues. Trimming took 5 bases from V and 4 from J, leaving 11 bases between them. CDR3 protein: CASSNRVGETQYF. In nucleotides, the CDR3 is TGTGCCAGCAGTAACAGGGTGGGAGAGACCCAGTACTTC.

The chain has TRBV18 and TRBJ1-1; D may be TRBD1 (5 bases). V lost 4 bases to trimming and J lost 4 bases, with 16 bases between them. Germline V lookup: CDR1 KGHSH, CDR2 LQKENI. This CDR3 spans 15 amino acids. For the CDR3, the DNA is TGTGCCAGCTCACACGGGGCAACAGGCCCCACTGAAGCTTTCTTT. This sequence encodes CASSHGATGPTEAFF.

The CDR3 coding sequence is TGTGCCAGCAGCGTAGTTGGGAGCGGGAGGCCGCAGTTCTTC. As protein: CASSVVGSGRPQFF. The chain recombines TRBV9 with TRBJ2-1; 9 nucleotides line up with TRBD2. The CDR3 is made up of 14 amino acids. The germline CDR1 and CDR2 sequences are SGDLS and YYNGEE. V gave up 0 bases and J gave up 12 bases; unmatched junction bases: 7.

J is TRBJ2-7 and V is TRBV18, with 8 nucleotides matching TRBD1. Trimming took 2 bases from V and 0 from J; bases not matched to a gene: 12. The germline CDR1 and CDR2 sequences are KGHSH and LQKENI. The CDR3 has 18 amino acids. The CDR3 loop reads CASSPSRGYRGSSYEQYF. In DNA, the CDR3 is TGTGCCAGCTCACCAAGTCGCGGTTACAGGGGGAGCTCCTACGAGCAGTACTTC.

The chain combines TRBV27 with TRBJ2-7; 8 bases align to TRBD1. The length of the CDR3 is 15 residues. Germline V gene lookup returns CDR1 MNHEY and CDR2 SMNVEV (reference sequence). J was trimmed by 0 bases and V by 6 bases; bases with no gene match: 7. This CDR3 is CASRKSTGVSYEQYF. CDR3 nucleotides: TGTGCCAGCAGAAAATCGACAGGGGTCTCCTACGAGCAGTACTTC.

This chain uses TRBV10-1 with TRBJ2-1, with TRBD2 as a possible D gene (5 bases). The germline CDR1 and CDR2 sequences are WNHNN and SYGVQD (reference sequence). CDR3 length: 15 amino acids. V was trimmed by 3 bases and J by 8 bases, leaving 17 bases between them. The CDR3 loop reads CASSDGGKNGDEQFF. CDR3 DNA sequence: TGCGCCAGCAGTGATGGCGGTAAAAACGGGGATGAGCAGTTCTTC.

The V gene is TRBV13, the J gene TRBJ1-2; 7 bases match TRBD1. The CDR3 is 15 residues long. Germline trimming cut 4 bases from V and 8 bases from J; bases unmatched to any gene: 13. From germline, CDR1 is PRHDT and CDR2 FYEKMQ (reference sequence). The CDR3 sequence: CASSSHSLDRVGYTF. CDR3 DNA sequence: TGTGCCAGCAGCTCACATTCCTTAGACAGGGTCGGCTACACCTTC.

The count of this clone is one. The gene calls are TRBV19 and TRBJ1-1, with D unresolved. The V gene lost 3 bases and the J gene lost 5 bases, with 22 bases spanning the gap. Germline CDR1 reads LNHDA; CDR2 reads SQIVND (reference sequence). There are 17 residues in the CDR3. CDR3 in DNA: TGTGCCAGTAGTATCCATACTTCGAGCTCATGGGAAACTGAAGCTTTCTTT. It encodes CASSIHTSSSWETEAFF.

The V and J genes are TRBV6-5 and TRBJ2-2; 8 positions agree with TRBD2. Germline trimming cut 6 bases from V and 3 bases from J; bases unmatched to any gene: 6. In germline, CDR1 is MNHEY, CDR2 SVGAGI. This CDR3 region has 15 residues. The CDR3 nucleotides are TGTGCCAGCAGACCGGGAGCGGGAGACACCGGGGAGCTGTTTTTT. Amino acid sequence: CASRPGAGDTGELFF.

The gene calls are TRBV5-1 and TRBJ2-3, with 9 bases matching TRBD2. Per the germline V gene, CDR1 is SGHRS and CDR2 is YFSETQ. The CDR3 runs 15 residues. V lost 6 bases and J lost 6; bases outside the gene matches: 11. The CDR3 DNA reads TGCGCCAGCACCACCCTGCGGGAGGGCCCTGATACGCAGTATTTT. This encodes CASTTLREGPDTQYF.

This clone was recorded once. This sequence joins TRBV6-4 and TRBJ2-7; D not certain. CDR1 and CDR2 from the germline V gene are MRHNA and SNTAGT. The CDR3 length is 14 residues. V lost 2 bases and J lost 3, with 11 bases in between. CDR3 region: CASSDPRANYEQYF. The CDR3 coding sequence is TGTGCCAGCAGTGACCCACGGGCGAACTACGAGCAGTACTTC.

V is TRBV7-2 and J is TRBJ1-5; weak D call: TRBD1 (5 bases). The CDR3 loop spans 13 amino acids. Trimming pared 3 bases from V and 4 bases from J, leaving 7 bases between. In germline, CDR1 is SGHTA, CDR2 FQGNSA. CDR3 DNA: TGTGCCAGCAGCTTGAGACAGAATCAGCCCCAGCATTTT. It yields the protein CASSLRQNQPQHF.